The sequence of this T cell receptor beta chain was determined in a study of beta chain features in type 1 diabetes. This clone was picked up a small number of times. Every isolated RNA sample was fully reverse transcribed, so sequencing captured expressed TCRB transcripts. Profiling relied on immunoSEQ multiplex PCR, and the TCRdb table lists in-frame clones only, not all of them. The repertoire holds approximately 150,000 clones, with less than 9.5% as singletons. Over 95% purity was reached by all sorted populations. The CDR3 runs to 14 residues. V was clipped by 6 bases and J by 2 bases; unmatched bases: 5. CDR1 is SNHLY, CDR2 FYNNEI, per germline.

The chain recombines TRBV2 with TRBJ2-3; 7 positions agree with TRBD1. The sample consisted of central memory CD4+ T cells from blood. This TCR came from a woman between 18 and 29 years old in good health. The CDR3 sequence: CASRWDSATDTQYF. The CDR3, as DNA: TGTGCCAGCAGGTGGGACAGCGCCACAGATACGCAGTATTTT.